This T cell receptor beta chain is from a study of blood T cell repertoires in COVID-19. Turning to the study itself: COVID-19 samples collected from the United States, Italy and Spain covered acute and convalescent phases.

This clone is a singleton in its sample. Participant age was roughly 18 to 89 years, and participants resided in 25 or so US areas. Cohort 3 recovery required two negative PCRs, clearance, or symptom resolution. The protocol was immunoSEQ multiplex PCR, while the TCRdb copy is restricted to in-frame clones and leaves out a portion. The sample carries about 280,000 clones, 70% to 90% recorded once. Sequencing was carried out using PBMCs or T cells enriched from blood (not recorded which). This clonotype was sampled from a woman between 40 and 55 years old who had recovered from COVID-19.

Written as DNA, the CDR3 is TGTGCCAGCAGCCTCGGCGGGAGGGCCCTCGACGAGCAGTACTTC. Protein product: CASSLGGRALDEQYF. The J gene is TRBJ2-7, the V gene TRBV3-1 (or the pseudogene TRBV3-2); TRBD2 matches 9 bases. CDR3 length equals 15 residues. Germline assignment: CDR1 LGHDT and CDR2 YNNKEL (reference sequence). The junction had 9 bases not matched to a gene; V was cut back by 4 bases and J by 5 bases.